This T cell receptor beta chain stems from a study of PD-L1 blockade in urothelial cancer. Assay: immunoSEQ multiplex PCR; the TCRdb copy retains only in-frame clones and omits some. The sample yields about 95,000 clones, roughly 90% seen once. Per germline, CDR1 SGDLS and CDR2 YYNGEE. Trimming stripped 3 bases from V and 0 bases from J, with 12 bases between. The CDR3 is 15 residues long. Time point meaning: pretreatment peripheral blood. The patients' disease, urothelial carcinoma, was locally advanced or metastatic. The TCR comes from a man aged 55-75 years with urothelial cancer. The specimen was PBMCs, collected around atezolizumab (anti-PD-L1) treatment. This rearrangement joins TRBV9 to TRBJ2-5; the D gene is possibly TRBD2 (5 bases). The CDR3 spells CASSGNGRDQETQYF. CDR3 DNA sequence: TGTGCCAGCAGCGGGAACGGGCGGGACCAAGAGACCCAGTACTTC.